Each of the 14 T cell receptor beta chains below was sequenced from the same sample in a study of T cells in localized non-small cell lung cancer. Some clones are missing from TCRdb's copy, which holds only in-frame ones; the method was immunoSEQ multiplex PCR. The sample has 800 to 1,000 clones; approximately 23% are singletons. The source material was normal lung tissue next to the tumor, sampled before any cancer treatment. These receptors all stem from a man aged 35-75 years with stage I lung adenocarcinoma.

This clone has a handful of counts. At one end, the junction sequence differs from germline, possibly due to a read error. The chain is built from TRBV4-1 and TRBJ2-1; 16 bases are a match to TRBD2. Germline CDR1 MGHRA, CDR2 YSYEKL. This CDR3 is built from 20 residues. The CDR3 loop is CASSQERLKGLAGGYTEQFF. The CDR3 DNA reads TGCGCCAGCAGCCAAGAAAGATTGAAGGGACTAGCGGGAGGGTACACTGAGCAGTTCTTC.

The chain links TRBV19 to TRBJ2-7; 7 positions match TRBD1. Trimming at V came to 1 base and at J to 0 bases, leaving 3 bases not matched to a gene. The germline CDR1 and CDR2 sequences are LNHDA and SQIVND (reference sequence). The CDR3 has 15 amino acids. The CDR3 sequence is CASSIAAGGSYEQYF. The DNA for the CDR3 is TGTGCCAGTAGTATAGCAGCAGGGGGCTCCTACGAGCAGTACTTC.

In this sample, this clone turned up a few times. The chain recombines TRBV11-3 with TRBJ2-1; possible D gene TRBD2, 6 bases. Germline-derived CDR1 and CDR2 are SGHNT and YENEEA. The ends were cut back, 8 bases at V and 1 base at J, with 15 bases in the middle. The CDR3 runs 15 residues. DNA for the CDR3: TGTGCCAGCCAAGGTCGGGAGCGGTCCTACAATGAGCAGTTCTTC. It is translated as CASQGRERSYNEQFF.

This clone was detected only a few times. This chain connects TRBV6-8 to TRBJ1-1; the D is unclear. V was pared by 0 bases and J by 8 bases, with 7 bases between. The CDR3 is made up of 12 amino acids. The germline V gene has CDR1 MNHGY and CDR2 SAAAGT. The CDR3 loop reads CASSYSGKEAFF. As DNA, the CDR3 is TGTGCCAGCAGTTACTCAGGAAAAGAAGCTTTCTTT.

V and J are TRBV19 and TRBJ1-5; D might be TRBD1 (5 bases). Trimming stripped 5 bases from V and 11 bases from J, with 22 bases between. This CDR3 is built from 15 residues. CDR1 and CDR2 (germline): LNHDA, SQIVND (reference sequence). The CDR3 DNA is TGTGCCAGTAGTCCCCAGACGGCCCCCACCAGGGCCCAGCATTTT. It specifies CASSPQTAPTRAQHF.

CDR3 sequence: CASSLGLGPSYEQYV. The DNA for the CDR3 is TGCGCCAGCAGCTTGGGATTGGGGCCTTCTTACGAGCAGTACGTC. The chain combines TRBV5-1 with TRBJ2-7; D perhaps matches TRBD1 (5 bases). CDR3 length equals 15 residues. Trimming took off 0 bases at V and 4 bases at J, with 14 bases between the two ends. CDR1 and CDR2 (germline): SGHRS, YFSETQ.

The table lists this clone with a few counts. The chain has TRBV6-8 and TRBJ1-4; D gene unclear. Trimming removed 5 bases from V and 4 bases from J, with 11 bases in between. The CDR3 sequence is 14 residues long. Looked up from germline, CDR1 is MNHGY and CDR2 is SAAAGT. CDR3 amino acids: CASSMGYGNEKLFF. In nucleotides, the CDR3 is TGTGCCAGCAGTATGGGGTACGGTAATGAAAAACTGTTTTTT.

The chain employs TRBV6-8 and TRBJ2-7, with D possibly matching TRBD2 (6 bases). The V gene's germline CDR1 is MNHGY and CDR2 SAAAGT. The V end was cut by 6 bases, the J end by 2 bases, with 11 bases between. This CDR3 has 13 amino acids. The chain's CDR3 is CASSLGGTYEQYF. CDR3 coding DNA: TGTGCCAGCAGCCTCGGGGGAACCTACGAGCAGTACTTC.

The genes are TRBV14 and TRBJ2-7, with D possibly TRBD2 on 6 matching bases. Trimming stripped 0 bases from V and 5 bases from J, with 8 bases between. The CDR3 sequence is 13 residues long. Germline values: CDR1 SGHDN, CDR2 FVKESK. CDR3 in amino acids: CASSQDPGDEQYF. The CDR3 region has the DNA TGTGCCAGCAGCCAAGATCCGGGAGACGAGCAGTACTTC.

The table lists this clone with a few counts. The V call is TRBV4-1, the J call TRBJ2-7; D is ambiguous. Germline loops: CDR1 MGHRA, CDR2 YSYEKL. This CDR3 has 15 residues. V was cut by 3 bases and J by 0 bases, with 12 bases left in between. CDR3 sequence (DNA): TGCGCCAGCAGCCATTCCGTCCTAAACTCCTACGAGCAGTACTTC. Residues: CASSHSVLNSYEQYF.

CDR3: CASSFAANEQFF. Written as DNA, the CDR3 is TGTGCCAGCAGCTTCGCAGCCAATGAGCAGTTCTTC. The chain combines TRBV6-8 with TRBJ2-1, with D unclear. With 6 bases removed from V and 6 bases from J, the gap between germline ends came to 9 bases. CDR3 length: 12 amino acids. Per germline, CDR1 MNHGY and CDR2 SAAAGT.

The rearrangement uses TRBV18 and TRBJ1-2; 7 nucleotides line up with TRBD1. The CDR3 contains 12 residues. The V segment lost 6 bases and the J segment 7 bases; nucleotides outside the gene matches: 5. The germline gives CDR1 KGHSH, CDR2 LQKENI. CDR3 sequence: CASSTGAPGYTF. The CDR3 DNA follows: TGTGCCAGCTCTACAGGGGCGCCTGGCTACACCTTC.

This clone is medium-sized by share. V usage is TRBV11-3 and J usage is TRBJ2-1, with D possibly matching TRBD1 (6 bases). The CDR3 covers 17 residues. The germline V gene encodes CDR1 SGHNT and CDR2 YENEEA. The ends were cut back, 0 bases at V and 4 bases at J, with 16 bases in the middle. CDR3 sequence reads: CASSLDPRTVPYNEQFF. The CDR3 bases are TGTGCCAGCAGCTTAGATCCGCGGACAGTCCCTTACAATGAGCAGTTCTTC.

This chain connects TRBV14 to TRBJ2-7; D ambiguous. The CDR3 is 13 residues long. CDR1 is SGHDN, CDR2 FVKESK, per germline. V gave up 0 bases and J gave up 6 bases, with 9 bases separating them. CDR3 nucleotide sequence: TGTGCCAGCAGCCAAGATCCCGCCCCCGAGCAGTACTTC. As protein: CASSQDPAPEQYF.